The next 27 T cell receptor beta chains were all read from a single sample in a study of blood T cells in healthy people across ages. Next came a second PCR, run for about 7 to 12 cycles, which used a sample-barcoded 5' primer along with a J-beta primer mix. In TCRdb, the 5' RACE reads were re-called with MiXCR into one record per CDR3 protein. This table has about 1.4 million distinct CDR3 sequences, around 55% appearing once. The sample was blood. These receptors all stem from a man aged 18 to 29 in good health.

V usage is TRBV24-1 and J usage is TRBJ2-3; 11 nucleotides line up with TRBD1. Per germline, CDR1 KGHDR and CDR2 SFDVKD. This CDR3 contains 15 residues. Trimming removed 4 bases from V and 5 bases from J; junction bases left unmatched: 4. CDR3: CATSDRTGGEDTQYF. For the CDR3, the DNA is TGTGCCACCAGTGACCGGACAGGGGGCGAAGATACGCAGTATTTT.

The J gene is TRBJ1-1, the V gene TRBV9, with 7 bases fitting TRBD1. Trimming cost V 3 bases and J 8 bases; bases outside gene matches: 4. The CDR3 has 12 residues. The germline gives CDR1 SGDLS, CDR2 YYNGEE. For the CDR3, the DNA is TGTGCCAGCAGCGCGGGGACAGAGGAAGCTTTCTTT. Amino acid sequence: CASSAGTEEAFF.

This sequence joins TRBV4-2 and TRBJ1-1; D is ambiguous. This CDR3 is 15 amino acids long. Deletions cut 0 bases from V and 7 bases from J, with 15 bases between. The germline V gene encodes CDR1 LGHNA and CDR2 YNFKEQ. CDR3 in DNA: TGTGCCAGCAGCCAAGAGGAATACGGCACATGTGAAGCTTTCTTT. Protein: CASSQEEYGTCEAFF.

This clonotype occurred a few times. The chain couples TRBV7-8 to TRBJ1-2; D uncertain. The CDR3 consists of 11 residues. Germline V lookup: CDR1 SGHVS, CDR2 FQNEAQ. V lost 4 bases and J lost 13, with 13 bases in between. CDR3 loop: CASSCEPGCTF. CDR3 DNA: TGTGCCAGCAGCTGCGAGCCCGGATGCACCTTC.

A single count supports this clonotype. This rearrangement joins TRBV11-2 to TRBJ2-7; perhaps TRBD2 as D (5 bases). The CDR3 is made up of 12 amino acids. The germline CDR1 and CDR2 sequences are SGHAT and FQNNGV. V lost 7 bases and J lost 7, with 14 bases in between. The CDR3 loop is CASNSPTGEQYF. The CDR3 region has the DNA TGTGCCAGCAACTCTCCGACGGGGGAGCAGTACTTC.

This rearrangement joins TRBV12-3 or TRBV12-4 to TRBJ2-2, with 8 bases lining up with TRBD2. V gave up 1 base and J gave up 7 bases; unmatched junction bases: 5. The CDR3 spans 15 residues. The CDR3 nucleotides read TGTGCCAGCAGTTTAGGCGGGAGGAGGCTCGGGGAGCTGTTTTTT. Its translation is CASSLGGRRLGELFF.

The chain employs TRBV7-9 and TRBJ2-1; tentatively, D is TRBD1 (6 bases). CDR1 and CDR2 (germline): SEHNR, FQNEAQ (reference sequence). Trimming stripped 1 base from V and 5 bases from J, with 9 bases between. This CDR3 is 14 amino acids long. In nucleotides, the CDR3 is TGTGCCAGCAGCTTAGTGAACAGGGACAATGAGCAGTTCTTC. This codes for CASSLVNRDNEQFF.

The table lists this clonotype with a few counts. This sequence joins TRBV7-2 and TRBJ2-4; 7 bases line up with TRBD1. V shed 4 bases and J 1 base; nucleotides not matched to a gene: 7. The germline CDR1 and CDR2 sequences are SGHTA and FQGNSA. The CDR3 runs to 16 residues. For the CDR3, the DNA is TGTGCCAGCAGCTCACAGGGGATGAGTGCCAAAAACATTCAGTACTTC. Protein sequence: CASSSQGMSAKNIQYF.

The V gene is TRBV20-1, the J gene TRBJ2-4; 9 bases map to TRBD1. Trimming cost V 2 bases and J 3 bases; bases outside gene matches: 11. CDR1 is DFQATT, CDR2 SNEGSKA, per germline (reference sequence). The CDR3 is 17 amino acids. The CDR3 region has the DNA TGCAGTGCTAGACGGCACAGGGGGCGCCCCGACAAAAACATTCAGTACTTC. Encoded protein: CSARRHRGRPDKNIQYF.

This clonotype was picked up a small number of times. The chain is built from TRBV5-1 and TRBJ2-3; 10 nucleotides match TRBD1. CDR1 is SGHRS and CDR2 is YFSETQ in the germline V gene. The CDR3 sequence is 16 residues long. The J segment lost 3 bases and the V segment lost 0 bases, leaving 4 bases of the junction unmatched. The CDR3 DNA is TGCGCCAGCAGCTTGGATTCGGGACAGGGGACAGATACGCAGTATTTT. Translation: CASSLDSGQGTDTQYF.

This sequence joins TRBV4-1 and TRBJ2-1; D is uncertain. CDR3 size: 17 residues. V was shortened by 1 base and J by 4 bases, with 17 bases between the two germline ends. Germline V lookup: CDR1 MGHRA, CDR2 YSYEKL. CDR3 residues: CASSQGSSVGLYNEQFF. The CDR3 nucleotides read TGCGCCAGCAGCCAAGGGTCGAGCGTCGGGCTATACAATGAGCAGTTCTTC.

This sequence joins TRBV7-9 and TRBJ2-7, with TRBD2 identical over 7 bases. This CDR3 spans 16 amino acids. Germline loops: CDR1 SEHNR, CDR2 FQNEAQ (reference sequence). Trimming at V came to 1 base and at J to 0 bases, leaving 6 bases not matched to a gene. The CDR3 DNA is TGTGCCAGCAGCTTAGGGTCTAGCGGACACTCCTACGAGCAGTACTTC. Protein sequence: CASSLGSSGHSYEQYF.

This chain connects TRBV12-3 or TRBV12-4 to TRBJ2-5; tentatively, D is TRBD2 (5 bases). Trimming pared 3 bases from V and 5 bases from J, leaving 19 bases between. CDR3 length equals 16 residues. The CDR3 coding sequence is TGTGCCAGCAGTTTCCGTAAAACTAGTCCGGGGGAGACCCAGTACTTC. Its translation: CASSFRKTSPGETQYF.

The chain uses TRBV4-2 and TRBJ2-1; 8 positions agree with TRBD2. The V and J ends lost 3 bases and 5 bases, in that order; junction bases with no gene match: 9. Germline V gene data show CDR1 as LGHNA and CDR2 as YNFKEQ. The CDR3 has 16 residues. CDR3 region: CASSQNGRGGNNEQFF. CDR3 sequence (DNA): TGTGCCAGCAGCCAGAACGGGAGGGGGGGTAACAATGAGCAGTTCTTC.

The chain links TRBV7-8 to TRBJ2-1; TRBD2 matches at 16 bases. CDR3 size: 18 residues. Trimming took 5 bases from V and 4 from J; bases not matched to a gene: 8. Germline-derived CDR1 and CDR2 are SGHVS and FQNEAQ. The CDR3 DNA reads as TGTGCCAGCAGCCTGGGACTAGCGGGAGGGAGCGTTTACAATGAGCAGTTCTTC. This sequence encodes CASSLGLAGGSVYNEQFF.

The CDR3 nucleotides are TGTGCCAGCAGCCAGGGGGGGGGCCTTTTCATAAATGAGCAGTTCTTC. As protein: CASSQGGGLFINEQFF. The chain uses TRBV4-2 and TRBJ2-1; D is perhaps TRBD2 (7 bases). V was clipped by 3 bases and J by 7 bases, with 19 bases between them. The CDR3 has 16 residues. Germline V gene sequence: CDR1 LGHNA, CDR2 YNFKEQ.

CDR3 nucleotides: TGTGCCAGCACCCCCGGGACTCTAGTGAAGGGCACGCAGTATTTT. Its translation: CASTPGTLVKGTQYF. The chain has TRBV2 and TRBJ2-3, with a weak D call TRBD2 (6 bases). This CDR3 has 15 amino acids. In germline, CDR1 is SNHLY, CDR2 FYNNEI. The V end lost 7 bases, the J end lost 9 bases, and 23 bases lay between the germline ends. Looking up the rest from reference TRBV2 and TRBJ2-3 gives the full variable domain: EPEVTQTPSHQVTQMGQEVILRCVPISNHLYFYWYRQILGQKVEFLVSFYNNEISEKSEIFDDQFSVERPDGSNFTLKIRSTKLEDSAMYFCASTPGTLVKGTQYFGPGTRLTVL.

This chain joins TRBV5-1 and TRBJ2-5; 7 bases line up with TRBD1. In germline, CDR1 is SGHRS, CDR2 YFSETQ. J was trimmed by 4 bases and V by 0 bases; bases with no gene match: 6. The CDR3 is made up of 15 amino acids. The CDR3 reads CASSLAGGDAETQYF. As DNA, the CDR3 is TGCGCCAGCAGCTTGGCAGGGGGAGACGCAGAGACCCAGTACTTC.

This clonotype was found a few times. The V and J genes are TRBV11-2 and TRBJ2-7; 7 bases are shared with TRBD2. Germline loops: CDR1 SGHAT, CDR2 FQNNGV. Unmatched junction bases numbered 12, after V lost 1 base and J lost 3 bases. This CDR3 has 17 amino acids. The CDR3, as DNA: TGTGCCAGCAGCTTAGCCCCTTCTAGCGGTCCAGGCTACGAGCAGTACTTC. This gives the protein CASSLAPSSGPGYEQYF. Looking up the rest from reference TRBV11-2 and TRBJ2-7 gives the full variable domain: EAGVAQSPRYKIIEKRQSVAFWCNPISGHATLYWYQQILGQGPKLLIQFQNNGVVDDSQLPKDRFSAERLKGVDSTLKIQPAKLEDSAVYLCASSLAPSSGPGYEQYFGPGTRLTVT.

This clonotype was detected only a few times. The gene calls are TRBV10-3 and TRBJ2-1; D might be TRBD1 (6 bases). Between the trimmed V and J ends, which lost 4 bases and 8 bases, there was a span of 12 bases. The length of the CDR3 is 13 residues. Germline values: CDR1 ENHRY, CDR2 SYGVKD. The CDR3 DNA sequence: TGTGCCATCAGTGCACAGGGTGGAGATGAGCAGTTCTTC. Residues: CAISAQGGDEQFF.

This clonotype was recorded once. The V and J genes are TRBV6-2 or TRBV6-3 and TRBJ2-5; possibly TRBD1 for D (5 bases). Germline values: CDR1 MNHEY, CDR2 SVGEGT. This CDR3 has 17 residues. Trimming shortened V by 7 bases and J by 2 bases, and 23 bases separated the two germline ends. DNA for the CDR3: TGTGCCAGCACCCCGGCGGCAGGGCATGGAGTACAAGAGACCCAGTACTTC. It specifies CASTPAAGHGVQETQYF.

The rearrangement joins TRBV28 to TRBJ2-4; TRBD2 might be the D (6 bases). TRBJ2-7 explains the end of the DNA better; the J call may be wrong. From germline, CDR1 is MDHEN and CDR2 SYDVKM. This CDR3 contains 17 residues. This CDR3 is CASSQSGGTPVGSEQYF. CDR3 in DNA: TGTGCCAGCAGCCAAAGCGGCGGAACGCCCGTCGGGAGCGAGCAGTACTTC.

The chain links TRBV28 to TRBJ2-5; D is unclear. V gave up 2 bases and J gave up 5 bases, with 12 bases separating them. This CDR3 contains 14 residues. Germline CDR1 reads MDHEN; CDR2 reads SYDVKM. CDR3 sequence: CASSLRNNMETQYF. For the CDR3, the DNA is TGTGCCAGCAGTTTAAGGAATAACATGGAGACCCAGTACTTC.

The rearrangement joins TRBV6-5 to TRBJ1-5; D uncertain. CDR1 is MNHEY and CDR2 is SVGAGI in the germline V gene. Trimming took 2 bases from V and 7 from J, leaving 9 bases between them. The CDR3 runs to 13 residues. The CDR3 spells CASSYGLGQPQHF. CDR3 DNA sequence: TGTGCCAGCAGTTACGGGTTAGGGCAGCCCCAGCATTTT.

This clonotype occurred once. The chain has TRBV12-3 or TRBV12-4 and TRBJ2-4, with a weak D call TRBD1 (6 bases). V was cut by 5 bases and J by 9 bases, with 17 bases left in between. CDR3 length equals 14 residues. CDR3 sequence (DNA): TGTGCCAGCAGTGAGGGGACACCGGTAACCATTCAGTACTTC. It yields the protein CASSEGTPVTIQYF.

The chain joins TRBV7-6 to TRBJ1-1; D is unclear. V shed 5 bases and J shed 3 bases, with 10 bases lying between them. The CDR3 is 13 residues long. Germline V gene lookup returns CDR1 SGHVS and CDR2 FNYEAQ. This CDR3 reads CASSRTFYTEAFF. DNA of the CDR3: TGTGCCAGCAGCCGGACGTTCTACACTGAAGCTTTCTTT. The entire variable domain, with the rest obtained from reference TRBV7-6 and TRBJ1-1, is as follows: GAGVSQSPRYKVTKRGQDVALRCDPISGHVSLYWYRQALGQGPEFLTYFNYEAQQDKSGLPNDRFSAERPEGSISTLTIQRTEQRDSAMYRCASSRTFYTEAFFGQGTRLTVV.

The CDR3 DNA reads as TGCAGTGAACGCTCAGGGGAGACCCAGTACTTC. Protein: CSERSGETQYF. The V gene is TRBV20-1, the J gene TRBJ2-5, with D maybe TRBD1 (5 bases). The CDR3 runs to 11 residues. The germline V gene has CDR1 DFQATT and CDR2 SNEGSKA (reference sequence). V lost 7 bases, J lost 5 bases, and 11 bases lay in between.